The rows below give T cell receptor beta chains drawn from one sample of a study of CXCR3-negative and CXCR3-positive naive CD8 T cells. TCRdb reprocessed the 5' RACE reads, keeping one entry per CDR3 protein, no DNA. Its listing shows about 40,000 distinct CDR3 sequences. The sample comprised memory CD8+ T cells from blood. The receptors here all came from a human donor in good health. Some clones in this sample may be carry-over from other donors' samples. Both conserved end residues are part of each CDR3. The order of the fields is J gene, V gene, clone size, CDR3 protein. Clone sizes are given selectively: once, few, many, or a class where the clone is expanded.

>TRBJ1-3|TRBV6-6|.
CASSAGPGQGVNPGNTIYF
>TRBJ2-1|TRBV6-2/TRBV6-3|.
CASSYSIDAPNEQFF
>TRBJ1-1|TRBV12-3/TRBV12-4|.
CASSLYLNTEAFF
>TRBJ2-7|TRBV18|.
CASSSDGPPYEQYF
>TRBJ2-5|TRBV6-5|.
CASSQDRDGETQYF
>TRBJ2-3|TRBV29-1|.
CSVEGSTGRIGDTQYF
>TRBJ2-7|TRBV28|.
CASSLDSGRPSYEQYF
>TRBJ2-7|TRBV7-9|.
CASSLGDRTYEQYF
>TRBJ1-2|TRBV29-1|.
CSGTGGLFNGYTF
>TRBJ2-7|TRBV15|.
CATSRDKTSGNYEQYF
>TRBJ2-5|TRBV5-6|medium-sized
CASSLGSGRETQYF
>TRBJ2-1|TRBV9|.
CASSVDPDYQRYNEQFF
>TRBJ1-2|TRBV20-1|.
CSAGQPWGLLFGYTF
>TRBJ1-5|TRBV25-1|.
CASSGGGNQPQHF
>TRBJ1-2|TRBV11-1|.
CASSSLDVTYGYTF
>TRBJ2-1|TRBV27|.
CASIPRGTDYNEQFF
>TRBJ2-7|TRBV18|.
CASSPNSGGVYEQYF
>TRBJ2-3|TRBV6-2/TRBV6-3|.
CASLGSRPRDTQYF
>TRBJ1-4|TRBV11-3|.
CASSLDGGVRPGEKLFF
>TRBJ2-3|TRBV6-4|.
CASSDSSGGATDTQYF
>TRBJ2-2|TRBV7-6|.
CASSLEGGRWTLGELFF
>TRBJ1-1|TRBV4-3|.
CASSQDGVEGNTEAFF